The sequence of this TCR beta chain was determined in a study of T cells expressing NK-cell markers. With the 5' RACE reads reprocessed, TCRdb shows one record per CDR3 protein and no DNA. Its listing shows some 500,000 distinct CDR3 sequences. Per the germline V gene, CDR1 is KGHSH and CDR2 is LQKENI. This CDR3 is built from 18 residues. The chain is built from TRBV18 and TRBJ2-5; TCRdb picks TRBD1, but there is no DNA to check that call. Sequencing was performed on blood T cells: a sorted CD56 or NKG2C T cell subset, CD4+ or CD8+ T cells, or bulk PBMC T cells (not recorded which). The TCR comes from a woman aged 45-65 years in good health. The CDR3 loop reads CASSPSEGVQKLGETQYF.